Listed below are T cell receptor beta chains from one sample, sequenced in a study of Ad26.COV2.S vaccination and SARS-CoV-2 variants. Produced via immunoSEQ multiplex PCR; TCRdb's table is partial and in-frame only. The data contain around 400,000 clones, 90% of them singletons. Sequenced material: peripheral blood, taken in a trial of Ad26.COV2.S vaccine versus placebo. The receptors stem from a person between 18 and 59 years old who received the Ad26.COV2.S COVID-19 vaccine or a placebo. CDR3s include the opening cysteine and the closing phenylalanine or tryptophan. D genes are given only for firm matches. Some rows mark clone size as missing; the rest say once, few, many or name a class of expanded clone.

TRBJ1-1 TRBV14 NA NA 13 CASSQQQGGKAFF TGTGCCAGCAGCCAACAACAGGGAGGAAAAGCTTTCTTT
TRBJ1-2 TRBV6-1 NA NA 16 CASSEVGGIGIYGYTF TGTGCCAGCAGTGAAGTGGGCGGGATTGGGATCTATGGCTACACCTTC
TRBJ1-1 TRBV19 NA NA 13 CASSRIWGSEAFF TGTGCCAGTAGTCGGATCTGGGGTAGTGAAGCTTTCTTT
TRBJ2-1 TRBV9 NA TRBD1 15 CASSVPGQGTHEQFF TGTGCCAGCAGCGTCCCGGGACAGGGTACCCATGAGCAGTTCTTC
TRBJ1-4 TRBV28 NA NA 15 CASGKGGSTNEKLFF TGTGCCAGCGGTAAGGGGGGATCAACTAATGAAAAACTGTTTTTT
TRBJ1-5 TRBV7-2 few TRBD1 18 CASSSPGGGTASNQPQHF TGTGCCAGCAGCTCCCCCGGGGGGGGGACAGCTAGCAATCAGCCCCAGCATTTT
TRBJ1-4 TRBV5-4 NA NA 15 CASSLGGGLNEKLFF TGTGCCAGCAGCTTGGGAGGGGGGCTTAATGAAAAACTGTTTTTT
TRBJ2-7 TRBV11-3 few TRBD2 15 CASSLTGLAGGEQYF TGTGCCAGCAGTTTAACGGGACTAGCGGGAGGCGAGCAGTACTTC
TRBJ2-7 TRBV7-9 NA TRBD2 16 CASTNFGLAGKGEQYF TGTGCCAGCACAAACTTTGGACTAGCGGGAAAGGGCGAGCAGTACTTC
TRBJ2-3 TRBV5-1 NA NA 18 CASSYGLGQSTSTDTQYF TGCGCCAGCAGTTATGGCCTAGGTCAGTCCACTAGCACAGATACGCAGTATTTT